These T cell receptor beta chains were read from a single sample in a study of blood T cell repertoires in COVID-19. Data came from immunoSEQ multiplex PCR; TCRdb stores just in-frame clones and leaves some out. The sample yields 150,000 to 200,000 clones, 82% seen once. Specimen: peripheral blood. These receptors came from an elderly woman with active or convalescent COVID-19. Both conserved end residues are part of each CDR3. The D gene is left open where the match is weak. The listing skips clone size in some rows; elsewhere it reads once, few, many or a size class.

cdr3_length clone_size j_call v_call d_call cdr3_aa cdr3_nt
13 once TRBJ1-1 TRBV9 - CASSLGDDTEAFF TGTGCCAGCAGCTTAGGAGATGACACTGAAGCTTTCTTT
15 - TRBJ1-6 TRBV5-1 TRBD1 CASSPSWTGASPLHF TGCGCCAGCAGCCCCTCGTGGACAGGGGCCTCACCCCTCCACTTT
15 - TRBJ2-2 TRBV11-2 TRBD2 CASSLGGRGTGELFF TGTGCCAGCAGCTTGGGCGGGAGGGGTACCGGGGAGCTGTTTTTT
16 - TRBJ2-2 TRBV4-1 - CASRRIPQGGTGELFF TGCGCCAGCAGGCGAATCCCCCAGGGGGGCACCGGGGAGCTGTTTTTT
18 - TRBJ2-3 TRBV7-8 - CASSLAGGGVYSTDTQYF TGTGCCAGCAGCTTAGCGGGGGGAGGAGTTTATAGCACAGATACGCAGTATTTT
13 - TRBJ1-1 TRBV18 - CASSPVLNTEAFF TGTGCCAGCTCACCAGTACTTAACACTGAAGCTTTCTTT
14 - TRBJ1-4 TRBV6-6 - CASSYPEGSEKLFF TGTGCCAGCAGTTACCCGGAGGGAAGTGAAAAACTGTTTTTT
14 - TRBJ2-5 TRBV5-1 - CASGLQGSQETQYF TGCGCCAGCGGCTTGCAGGGATCCCAAGAGACCCAGTACTTC
16 - TRBJ1-5 TRBV5-1 TRBD1 CASSLGPGQGNQPQHF TGCGCCAGCAGCTTGGGACCGGGACAGGGGAATCAGCCCCAGCATTTT
13 - TRBJ2-1 TRBV5-1 TRBD1 CASGRTGGNEQFF TGCGCCAGCGGAAGAACAGGGGGCAATGAGCAGTTCTTC
12 - TRBJ1-4 TRBV2 - CASSDLPEKLFF TGTGCCAGCAGTGATCTCCCTGAAAAACTGTTTTTT
14 once TRBJ2-7 TRBV27 TRBD2 CASSVREGLYEQYF TGTGCCAGCTCCGTACGGGAGGGTCTCTACGAGCAGTACTTC
12 - TRBJ1-1 TRBV29-1 - CSVQRGNTEAFF TGCAGCGTTCAGCGGGGCAACACTGAAGCTTTCTTT
17 - TRBJ1-2 TRBV6-2/TRBV6-3 - CASSYPSGTQIIYGYTF TGTGCCAGCAGTTACCCCTCCGGGACACAAATCATCTATGGCTACACCTTC
15 few TRBJ2-7 TRBV5-5 TRBD2 CASSLGLAESYEQYF TGTGCCAGCAGCCTTGGACTAGCGGAATCCTACGAGCAGTACTTC
15 - TRBJ2-7 TRBV14 TRBD2 CASSQNWGGSYEQYF TGTGCCAGCAGCCAAAATTGGGGGGGGAGCTACGAGCAGTACTTC
12 - TRBJ2-3 TRBV15 - CATGPRADTQYF TGTGCCACCGGACCCAGGGCAGATACGCAGTATTTT
15 - TRBJ2-1 TRBV11-2 TRBD2 CASSLGLARYNEQFF TGTGCCAGCAGCTTGGGACTAGCGCGCTACAATGAGCAGTTCTTC
13 - TRBJ1-5 TRBV12-3/TRBV12-4 - CASSLGSEQPQHF TGTGCCAGCAGTTTAGGTAGTGAGCAGCCCCAGCATTTT
14 - TRBJ2-1 TRBV7-9 - CASSLVSGFYEQFF TGTGCCAGCAGCTTAGTATCAGGTTTTTATGAGCAGTTCTTC
13 - TRBJ2-7 TRBV7-2 - CASSLARGYEQYF TGTGCCAGCAGCTTAGCCAGGGGCTACGAGCAGTACTTC
16 - TRBJ2-1 TRBV7-7 TRBD2 CASSSGLAGGNNEQFF TGTGCTAGCAGCTCGGGACTAGCGGGAGGGAACAATGAGCAGTTCTTC
14 once TRBJ2-5 TRBV5-1 - CASSLGAGKETQYF TGCGCCAGCAGCTTGGGGGCAGGGAAGGAGACCCAGTACTTC
12 - TRBJ2-5 TRBV20-1 - CSASGGGETQYF TGCAGTGCTAGTGGGGGGGGCGAGACCCAGTACTTC
16 - TRBJ1-3 TRBV5-1 - CASSGDSVSSGNTIYF TGCGCCAGCTCCGGCGACAGCGTAAGCTCTGGAAACACCATATATTTT
13 - TRBJ1-2 TRBV25-1 - CASSERGNYGYTF TGTGCCAGCAGTGAGAGGGGGAACTATGGCTACACCTTC
15 few TRBJ1-3 TRBV5-5 - CASSFLWEAGNTIYF TGTGCCAGCAGCTTTTTGTGGGAGGCCGGAAACACCATATATTTT
13 - TRBJ1-1 TRBV18 - CASSPPGVPEAFF TGTGCCAGCTCACCCCCAGGGGTACCTGAAGCTTTCTTT
13 - TRBJ1-1 TRBV6-5 - CASSSGKNTEAFF TGTGCCAGCAGTTCCGGGAAAAACACTGAAGCTTTCTTT